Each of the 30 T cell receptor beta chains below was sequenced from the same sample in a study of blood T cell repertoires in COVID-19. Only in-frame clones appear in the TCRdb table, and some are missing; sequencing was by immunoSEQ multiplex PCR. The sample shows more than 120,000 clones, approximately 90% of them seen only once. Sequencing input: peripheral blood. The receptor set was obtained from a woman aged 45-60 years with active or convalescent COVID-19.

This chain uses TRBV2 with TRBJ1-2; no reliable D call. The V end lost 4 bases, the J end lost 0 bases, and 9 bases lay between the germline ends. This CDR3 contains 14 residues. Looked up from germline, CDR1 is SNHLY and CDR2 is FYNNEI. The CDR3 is CASSGEISNYGYTF. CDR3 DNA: TGTGCCAGCAGTGGAGAAATCTCTAACTATGGCTACACCTTC.

The CDR3 sequence: CASSQADNQPQHF. CDR3 nucleotide sequence: TGTGCCAGCAGCCAAGCAGATAATCAGCCCCAGCATTTT. This sequence joins TRBV3-1 (or the pseudogene TRBV3-2) and TRBJ1-5; D gene ambiguous. CDR1 and CDR2 from the germline V gene are LGHDT and YNNKEL (reference sequence). The CDR3 loop spans 13 amino acids. Trimming took 1 base from V and 4 from J, leaving 5 bases between them.

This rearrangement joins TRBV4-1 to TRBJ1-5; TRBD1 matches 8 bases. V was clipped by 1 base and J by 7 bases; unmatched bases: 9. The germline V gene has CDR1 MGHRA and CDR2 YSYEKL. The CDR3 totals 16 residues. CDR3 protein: CASSQAIGQGGQPQHF. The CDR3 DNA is TGCGCCAGCAGCCAAGCCATCGGACAGGGCGGACAGCCCCAGCATTTT.

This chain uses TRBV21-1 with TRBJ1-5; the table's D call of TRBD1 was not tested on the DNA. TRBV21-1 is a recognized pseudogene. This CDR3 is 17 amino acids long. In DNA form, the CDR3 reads TGTGCCAGCAGCAAGCACCGGGACATGCATTACAATCAGCCCCAGCATTTT. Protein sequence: CASSKHRDMHYNQPQHF.

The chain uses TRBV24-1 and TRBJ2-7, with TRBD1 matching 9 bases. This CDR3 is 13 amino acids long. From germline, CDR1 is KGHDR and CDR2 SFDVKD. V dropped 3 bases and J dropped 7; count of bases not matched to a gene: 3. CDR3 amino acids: CATSDPDRGEQYF. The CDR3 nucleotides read TGTGCCACCAGTGATCCGGACAGGGGTGAGCAGTACTTC.

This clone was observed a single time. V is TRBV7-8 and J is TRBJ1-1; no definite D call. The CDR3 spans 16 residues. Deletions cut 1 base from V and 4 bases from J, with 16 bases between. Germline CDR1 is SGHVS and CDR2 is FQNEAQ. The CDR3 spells CASSLERVGWFTEAFF. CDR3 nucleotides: TGTGCCAGCAGCTTAGAGAGGGTGGGGTGGTTCACTGAAGCTTTCTTT. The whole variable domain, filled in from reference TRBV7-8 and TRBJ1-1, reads GAGVSQSPRYKVAKRGQDVALRCDPISGHVSLFWYQQALGQGPEFLTYFQNEAQLDKSGLPSDRFFAERPEGSVSTLKIQRTQQEDSAVYLCASSLERVGWFTEAFFGQGTRLTVV.

The CDR3 nucleotides are TGTGCCAGCAGTCTTAAGAGTCGGGGTGGCAGACCTGACTCTGGGGCCAACGTCCTGACTTTC. It specifies CASSLKSRGGRPDSGANVLTF. The chain carries TRBV27 and TRBJ2-6; D possibly corresponds to TRBD2 (5 bases). This CDR3 has 21 residues. The germline gives CDR1 MNHEY, CDR2 SMNVEV (reference sequence). Trimming stripped 5 bases from V and 0 bases from J, with 26 bases between.

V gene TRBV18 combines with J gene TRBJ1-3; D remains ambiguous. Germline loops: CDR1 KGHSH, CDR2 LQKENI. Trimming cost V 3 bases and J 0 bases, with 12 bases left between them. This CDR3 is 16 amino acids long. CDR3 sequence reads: CASSPQSAISGNTIYF. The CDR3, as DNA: TGTGCCAGCTCACCGCAATCAGCGATCTCTGGAAACACCATATATTTT.

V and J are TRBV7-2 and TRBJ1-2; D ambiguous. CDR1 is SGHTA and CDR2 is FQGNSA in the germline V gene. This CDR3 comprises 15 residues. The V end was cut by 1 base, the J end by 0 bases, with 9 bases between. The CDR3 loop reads CASSLGRSSNYGYTF. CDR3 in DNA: TGTGCCAGCAGCTTAGGAAGGAGTTCTAACTATGGCTACACCTTC.

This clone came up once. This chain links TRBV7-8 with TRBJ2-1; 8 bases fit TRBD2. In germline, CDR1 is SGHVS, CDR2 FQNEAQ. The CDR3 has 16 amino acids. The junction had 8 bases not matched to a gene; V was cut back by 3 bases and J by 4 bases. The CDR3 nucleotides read TGTGCCAGCAGCTTGGGGGTTAGCGGGACTTACAATGAGCAGTTCTTC. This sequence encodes CASSLGVSGTYNEQFF.

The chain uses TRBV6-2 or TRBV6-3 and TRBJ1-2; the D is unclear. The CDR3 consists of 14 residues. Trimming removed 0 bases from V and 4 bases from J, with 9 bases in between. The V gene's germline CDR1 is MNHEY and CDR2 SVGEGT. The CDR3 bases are TGTGCCAGCAGTTACTCGGGCGATGTCTATGGCTACACCTTC. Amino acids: CASSYSGDVYGYTF.

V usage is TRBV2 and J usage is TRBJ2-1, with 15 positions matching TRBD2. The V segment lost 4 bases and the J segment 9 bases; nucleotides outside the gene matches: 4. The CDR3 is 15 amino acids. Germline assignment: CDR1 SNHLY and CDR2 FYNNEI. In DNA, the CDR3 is TGTGCCAGCAGTGGGACTAGCGGGGGGGCCACTGAGCAGTTCTTC. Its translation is CASSGTSGGATEQFF. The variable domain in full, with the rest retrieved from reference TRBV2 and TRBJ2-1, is EPEVTQTPSHQVTQMGQEVILRCVPISNHLYFYWYRQILGQKVEFLVSFYNNEISEKSEIFDDQFSVERPDGSNFTLKIRSTKLEDSAMYFCASSGTSGGATEQFFGPGTRLTVL.

The CDR3 region is CASSVADDRNNLWGYGYTF. The CDR3 DNA sequence: TGTGCCAGCAGCGTAGCAGATGACAGGAACAACTTGTGGGGCTATGGCTACACCTTC. The genes are TRBV9 and TRBJ1-2; D might be TRBD1 (6 bases). CDR3 length: 19 residues. Germline V CDR1 and CDR2: SGDLS, YYNGEE. Between the trimmed V and J ends, which lost 0 bases and 4 bases, there was a span of 25 bases.

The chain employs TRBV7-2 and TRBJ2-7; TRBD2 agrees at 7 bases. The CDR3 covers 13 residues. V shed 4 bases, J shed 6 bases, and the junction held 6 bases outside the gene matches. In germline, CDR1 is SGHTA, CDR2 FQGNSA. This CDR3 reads CASSWGGLGEQYF. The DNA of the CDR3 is TGTGCCAGCAGCTGGGGGGGGTTGGGCGAGCAGTACTTC.

The CDR3 bases are TGTGCCAGCTCACGCGGGAGGGTCGCCTATGGCTACACCTTC. Its protein product is CASSRGRVAYGYTF. The rearrangement joins TRBV18 to TRBJ1-2, with D hard to call. V dropped 4 bases and J dropped 4 bases, with 13 bases sitting between them. From germline, CDR1 is KGHSH and CDR2 LQKENI. The length of the CDR3 is 14 residues.

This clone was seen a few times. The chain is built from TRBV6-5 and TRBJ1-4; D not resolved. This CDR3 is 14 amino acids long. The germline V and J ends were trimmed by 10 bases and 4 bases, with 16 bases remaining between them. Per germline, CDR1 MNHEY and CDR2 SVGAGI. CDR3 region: CATKAGWSNEKLFF. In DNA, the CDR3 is TGTGCCACCAAGGCGGGTTGGAGTAATGAAAAACTGTTTTTT.

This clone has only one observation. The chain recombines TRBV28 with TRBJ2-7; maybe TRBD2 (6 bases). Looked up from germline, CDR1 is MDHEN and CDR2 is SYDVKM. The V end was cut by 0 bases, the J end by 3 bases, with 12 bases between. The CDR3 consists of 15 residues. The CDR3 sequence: CASSLWGGGRYEQYF. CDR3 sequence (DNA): TGTGCCAGCAGTTTATGGGGCGGAGGGCGCTACGAGCAGTACTTC.

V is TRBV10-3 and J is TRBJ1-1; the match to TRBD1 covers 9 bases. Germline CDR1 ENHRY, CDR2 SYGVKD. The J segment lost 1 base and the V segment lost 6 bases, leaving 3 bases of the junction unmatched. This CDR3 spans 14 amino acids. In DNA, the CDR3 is TGTGCCATCAGGGAGGACAGGGGGAACACTGAAGCTTTCTTT. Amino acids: CAIREDRGNTEAFF.

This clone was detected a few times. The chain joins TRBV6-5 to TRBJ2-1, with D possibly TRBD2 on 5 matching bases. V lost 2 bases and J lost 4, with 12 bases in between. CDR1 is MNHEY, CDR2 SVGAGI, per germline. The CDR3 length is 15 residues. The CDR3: CASSYPGKQYNEQFF. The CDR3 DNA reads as TGTGCCAGCAGTTACCCCGGGAAGCAGTACAATGAGCAGTTCTTC.

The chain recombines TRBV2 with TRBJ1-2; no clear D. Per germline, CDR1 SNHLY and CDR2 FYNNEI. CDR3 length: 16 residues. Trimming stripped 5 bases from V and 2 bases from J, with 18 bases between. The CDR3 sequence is CASSSLRTNANYGYTF. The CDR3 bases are TGTGCCAGCAGTAGCTTAAGAACCAATGCGAACTATGGCTACACCTTC.

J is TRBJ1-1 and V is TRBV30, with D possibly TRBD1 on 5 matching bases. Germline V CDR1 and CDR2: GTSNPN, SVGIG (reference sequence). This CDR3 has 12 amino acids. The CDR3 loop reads CATGGMNTEAFF. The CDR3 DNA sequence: TGTGCGACGGGGGGGATGAACACTGAAGCTTTCTTT.

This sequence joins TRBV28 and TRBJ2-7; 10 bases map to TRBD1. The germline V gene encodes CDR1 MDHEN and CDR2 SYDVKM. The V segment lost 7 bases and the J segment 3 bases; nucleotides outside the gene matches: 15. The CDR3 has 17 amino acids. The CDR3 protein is CASTTLGGTGANYEQYF. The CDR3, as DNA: TGTGCCAGCACCACTCTCGGGGGGACAGGGGCAAACTACGAGCAGTACTTC.

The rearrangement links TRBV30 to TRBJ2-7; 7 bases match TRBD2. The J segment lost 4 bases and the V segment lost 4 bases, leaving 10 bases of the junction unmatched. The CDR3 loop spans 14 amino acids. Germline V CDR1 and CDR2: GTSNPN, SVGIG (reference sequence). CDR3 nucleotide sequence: TGTGCCTGGATGGGAGCGAGCGGGGTTTACGAGCAGTACTTC. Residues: CAWMGASGVYEQYF.

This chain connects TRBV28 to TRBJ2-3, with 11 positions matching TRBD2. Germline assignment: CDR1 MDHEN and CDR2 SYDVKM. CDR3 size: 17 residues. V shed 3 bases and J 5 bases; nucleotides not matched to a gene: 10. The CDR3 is CASSFSTSGRGEDTQYF. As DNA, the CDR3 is TGTGCCAGCAGTTTCTCCACTAGCGGGAGAGGAGAAGATACGCAGTATTTT.

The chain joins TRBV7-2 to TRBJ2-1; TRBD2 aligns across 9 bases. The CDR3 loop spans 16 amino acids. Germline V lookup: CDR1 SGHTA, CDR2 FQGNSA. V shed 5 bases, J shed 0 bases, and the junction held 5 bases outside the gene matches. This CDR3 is CASSLSGGSSYNEQFF. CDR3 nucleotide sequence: TGTGCCAGCAGCCTCAGCGGGGGGAGCTCCTACAATGAGCAGTTCTTC.

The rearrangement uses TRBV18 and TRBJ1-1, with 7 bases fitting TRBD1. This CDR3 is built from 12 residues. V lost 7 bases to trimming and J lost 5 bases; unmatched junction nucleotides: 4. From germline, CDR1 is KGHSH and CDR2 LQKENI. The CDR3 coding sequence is TGTGCCAGCTTTGGACAGGCGACTGAAGCTTTCTTT. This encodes CASFGQATEAFF.

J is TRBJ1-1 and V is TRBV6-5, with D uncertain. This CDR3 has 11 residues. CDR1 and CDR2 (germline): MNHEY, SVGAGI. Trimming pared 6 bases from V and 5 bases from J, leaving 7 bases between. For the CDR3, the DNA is TGTGCCAGCAGCCTAGAAACTGAAGCTTTCTTT. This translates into CASSLETEAFF.

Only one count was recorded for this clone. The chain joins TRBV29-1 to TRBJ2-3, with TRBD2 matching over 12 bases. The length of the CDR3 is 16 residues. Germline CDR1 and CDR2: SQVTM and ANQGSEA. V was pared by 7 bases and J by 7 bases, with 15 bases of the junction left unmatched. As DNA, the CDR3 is TGCAGCGCTCGGATACTAGCGGGGGGAGGGAGGTATACGCAGTATTTT. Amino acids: CSARILAGGGRYTQYF.

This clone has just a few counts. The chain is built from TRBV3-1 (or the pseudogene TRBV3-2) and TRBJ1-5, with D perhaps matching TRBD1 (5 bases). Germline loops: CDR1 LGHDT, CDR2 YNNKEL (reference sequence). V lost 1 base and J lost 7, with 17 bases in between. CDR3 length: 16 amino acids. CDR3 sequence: CASSQAGIGDSQPQHF. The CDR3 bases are TGTGCCAGCAGCCAAGCCGGGATAGGGGACTCCCAGCCCCAGCATTTT.

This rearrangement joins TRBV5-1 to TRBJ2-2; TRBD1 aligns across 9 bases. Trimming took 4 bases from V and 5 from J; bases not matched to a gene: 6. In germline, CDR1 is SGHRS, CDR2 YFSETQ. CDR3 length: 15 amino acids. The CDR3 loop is CASSDYRGQTGELFF. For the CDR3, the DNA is TGCGCCAGCAGCGACTACAGGGGGCAGACCGGGGAGCTGTTTTTT.